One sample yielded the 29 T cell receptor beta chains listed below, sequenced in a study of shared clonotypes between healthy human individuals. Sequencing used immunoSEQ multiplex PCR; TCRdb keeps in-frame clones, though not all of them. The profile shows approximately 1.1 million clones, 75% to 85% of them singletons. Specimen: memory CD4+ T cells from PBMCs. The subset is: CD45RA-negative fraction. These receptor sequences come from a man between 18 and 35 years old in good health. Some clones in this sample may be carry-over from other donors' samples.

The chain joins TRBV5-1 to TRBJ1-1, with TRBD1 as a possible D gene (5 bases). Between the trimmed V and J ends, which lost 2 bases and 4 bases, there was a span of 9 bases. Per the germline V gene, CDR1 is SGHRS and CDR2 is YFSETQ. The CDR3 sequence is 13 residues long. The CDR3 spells CASSFTDSTEAFF. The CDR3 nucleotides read TGCGCCAGCAGCTTCACCGACAGCACTGAAGCTTTCTTT.

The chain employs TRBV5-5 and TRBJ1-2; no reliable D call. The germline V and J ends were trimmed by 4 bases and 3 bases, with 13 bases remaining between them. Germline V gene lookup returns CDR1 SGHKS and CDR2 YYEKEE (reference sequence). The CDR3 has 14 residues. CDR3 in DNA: TGTGCCAGCAGCCCAAGGGTTCCTGACTATGGCTACACCTTC. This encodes CASSPRVPDYGYTF.

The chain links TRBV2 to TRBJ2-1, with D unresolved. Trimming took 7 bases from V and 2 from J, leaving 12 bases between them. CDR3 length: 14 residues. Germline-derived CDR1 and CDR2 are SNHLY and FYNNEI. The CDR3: CASTWDTAYNEQFF. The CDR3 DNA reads TGTGCCAGCACTTGGGATACGGCCTACAATGAGCAGTTCTTC.

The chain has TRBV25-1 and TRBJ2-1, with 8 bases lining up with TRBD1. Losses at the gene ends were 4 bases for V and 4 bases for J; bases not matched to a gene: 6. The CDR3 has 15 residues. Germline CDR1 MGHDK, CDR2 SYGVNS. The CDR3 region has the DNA TGTGCCAGCAGTGTGGACAGGGCGTCGTACAATGAGCAGTTCTTC. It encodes CASSVDRASYNEQFF.

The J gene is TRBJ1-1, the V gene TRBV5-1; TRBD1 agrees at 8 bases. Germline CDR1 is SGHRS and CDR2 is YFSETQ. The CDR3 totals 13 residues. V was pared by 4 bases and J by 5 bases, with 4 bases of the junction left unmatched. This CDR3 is CASSGGQATEAFF. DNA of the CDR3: TGCGCCAGCAGCGGGGGACAGGCTACTGAAGCTTTCTTT. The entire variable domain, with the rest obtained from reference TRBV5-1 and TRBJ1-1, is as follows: KAGVTQTPRYLIKTRGQQVTLSCSPISGHRSVSWYQQTPGQGLQFLFEYFSETQRNKGNFPGRFSGRQFSNSRSEMNVSTLELGDSALYLCASSGGQATEAFFGQGTRLTVV.

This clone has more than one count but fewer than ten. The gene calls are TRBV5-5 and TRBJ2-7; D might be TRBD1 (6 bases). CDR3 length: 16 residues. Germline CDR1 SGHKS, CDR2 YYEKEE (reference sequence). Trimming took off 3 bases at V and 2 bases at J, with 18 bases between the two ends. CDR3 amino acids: CASSWIPGARAYEQYF. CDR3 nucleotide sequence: TGTGCCAGCAGCTGGATTCCAGGGGCCCGGGCCTACGAGCAGTACTTC.

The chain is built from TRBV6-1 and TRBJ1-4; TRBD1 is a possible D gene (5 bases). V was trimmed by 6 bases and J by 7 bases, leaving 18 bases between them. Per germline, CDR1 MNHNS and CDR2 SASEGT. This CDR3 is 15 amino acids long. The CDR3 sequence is CASRVGLGDSEKLFF. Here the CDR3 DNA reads TGTGCCAGCAGAGTAGGGCTAGGGGATAGTGAAAAACTGTTTTTT.

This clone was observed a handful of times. The CDR3 DNA is TGTGCCAGCTCACCGAGTCGTCAGTCGAACACTGAAGCTTTCTTT. This encodes CASSPSRQSNTEAFF. This rearrangement joins TRBV18 to TRBJ1-1; D remains unclear. The CDR3 covers 15 residues. CDR1 and CDR2 from the germline V gene are KGHSH and LQKENI. The V end lost 3 bases, the J end lost 1 base, and 12 bases lay between the germline ends.

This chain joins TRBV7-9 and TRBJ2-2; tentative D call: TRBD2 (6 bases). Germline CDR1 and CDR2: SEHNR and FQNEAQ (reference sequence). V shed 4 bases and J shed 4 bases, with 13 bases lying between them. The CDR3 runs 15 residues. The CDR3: CASSYSGVGTGELFF. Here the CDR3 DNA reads TGTGCCAGCAGCTATTCGGGGGTAGGCACCGGGGAGCTGTTTTTT.

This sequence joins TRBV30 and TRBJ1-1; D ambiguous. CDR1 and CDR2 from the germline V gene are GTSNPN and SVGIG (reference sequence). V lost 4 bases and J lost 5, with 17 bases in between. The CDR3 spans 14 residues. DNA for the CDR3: TGTGCCTGGAAACTAGGGATGATAGGGACTGAAGCTTTCTTT. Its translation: CAWKLGMIGTEAFF.

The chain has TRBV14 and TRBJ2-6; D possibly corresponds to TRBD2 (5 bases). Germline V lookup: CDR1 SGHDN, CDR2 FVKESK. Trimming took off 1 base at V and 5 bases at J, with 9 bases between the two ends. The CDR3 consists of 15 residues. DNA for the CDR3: TGTGCCAGCAGCCAAGCTGCGGGTAGGGCCAACGTCCTGACTTTC. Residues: CASSQAAGRANVLTF.

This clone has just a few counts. Here the CDR3 reads CASRQGQGAVGQYF. The CDR3, as DNA: TGTGCCAGCAGACAGGGGCAGGGAGCGGTAGGGCAGTACTTC. The gene calls are TRBV7-9 and TRBJ2-7, with 7 bases matching TRBD1. The V gene's germline CDR1 is SEHNR and CDR2 FQNEAQ (reference sequence). This CDR3 region has 14 residues. V lost 6 bases and J lost 9; bases outside the gene matches: 14. Variable domain in full (rest from reference TRBV7-9 and TRBJ2-7): DTGVSQNPRHKITKRGQNVTFRCDPISEHNRLYWYRQTLGQGPEFLTYFQNEAQLEKSRLLSDRFSAERPKGSFSTLEIQRTEQGDSAMYLCASRQGQGAVGQYFGPGTRLTVT.

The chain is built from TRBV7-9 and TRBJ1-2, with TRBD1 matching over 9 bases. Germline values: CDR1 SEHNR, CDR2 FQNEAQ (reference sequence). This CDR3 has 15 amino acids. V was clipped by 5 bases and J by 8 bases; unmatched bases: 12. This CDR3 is CASSPIRDRVRGYTF. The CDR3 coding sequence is TGTGCCAGCAGCCCGATTCGGGACAGGGTGAGAGGCTACACCTTC.

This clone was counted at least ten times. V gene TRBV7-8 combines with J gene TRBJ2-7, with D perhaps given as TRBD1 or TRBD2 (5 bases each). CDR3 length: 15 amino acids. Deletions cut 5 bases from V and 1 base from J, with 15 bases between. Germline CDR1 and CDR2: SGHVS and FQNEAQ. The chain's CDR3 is CASSIGDAYSYEQYF. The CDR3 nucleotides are TGTGCCAGCAGCATAGGGGACGCGTATTCCTACGAGCAGTACTTC.

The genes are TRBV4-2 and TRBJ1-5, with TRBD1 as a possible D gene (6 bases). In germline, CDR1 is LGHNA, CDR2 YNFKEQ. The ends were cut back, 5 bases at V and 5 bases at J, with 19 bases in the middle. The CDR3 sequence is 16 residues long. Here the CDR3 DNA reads TGTGCCAGCAGCTTAGAGGGGGGACCCGTTTATCAGCCCCAGCATTTT. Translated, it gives CASSLEGGPVYQPQHF.

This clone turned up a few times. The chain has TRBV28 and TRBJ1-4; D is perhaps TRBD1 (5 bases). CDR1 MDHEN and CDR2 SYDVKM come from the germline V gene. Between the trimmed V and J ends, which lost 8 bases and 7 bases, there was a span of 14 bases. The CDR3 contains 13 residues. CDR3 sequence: CASLAGGIEKLFF. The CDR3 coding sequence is TGTGCCAGCCTCGCCGGGGGTATTGAAAAACTGTTTTTT.

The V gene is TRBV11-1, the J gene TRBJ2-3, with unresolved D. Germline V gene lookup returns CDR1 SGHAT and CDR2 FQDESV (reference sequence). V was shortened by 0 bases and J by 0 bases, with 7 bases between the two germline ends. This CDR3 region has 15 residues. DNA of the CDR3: TGTGCCAGCAGCTTAGCGGGGATGAGCACAGATACGCAGTATTTT. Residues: CASSLAGMSTDTQYF. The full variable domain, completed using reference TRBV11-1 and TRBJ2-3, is EAEVAQSPRYKITEKSQAVAFWCDPISGHATLYWYRQILGQGPELLVQFQDESVVDDSQLPKDRFSAERLKGVDSTLKIQPAELGDSAMYLCASSLAGMSTDTQYFGPGTRLTVL.

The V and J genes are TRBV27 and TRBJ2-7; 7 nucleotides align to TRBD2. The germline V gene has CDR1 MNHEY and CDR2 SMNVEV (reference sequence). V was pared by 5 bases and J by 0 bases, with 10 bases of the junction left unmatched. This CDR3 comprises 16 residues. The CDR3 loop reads CASSLRAGDGSYEQYF. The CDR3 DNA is TGTGCCAGCAGTCTCCGGGCGGGGGACGGCTCCTACGAGCAGTACTTC.

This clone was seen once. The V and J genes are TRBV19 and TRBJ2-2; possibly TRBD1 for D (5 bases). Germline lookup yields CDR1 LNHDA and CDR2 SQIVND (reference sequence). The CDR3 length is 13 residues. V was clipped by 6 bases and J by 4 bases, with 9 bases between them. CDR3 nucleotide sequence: TGTGCCAGTAGGCCCAGGGTCACCGGGGAGCTGTTTTTT. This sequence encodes CASRPRVTGELFF.

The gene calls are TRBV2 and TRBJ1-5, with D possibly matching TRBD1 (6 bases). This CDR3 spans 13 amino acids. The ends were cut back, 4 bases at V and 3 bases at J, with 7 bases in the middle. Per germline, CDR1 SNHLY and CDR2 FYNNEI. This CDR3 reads CASSGDNNQPQHF. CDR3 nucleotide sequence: TGTGCCAGCAGTGGGGACAACAATCAGCCCCAGCATTTT.

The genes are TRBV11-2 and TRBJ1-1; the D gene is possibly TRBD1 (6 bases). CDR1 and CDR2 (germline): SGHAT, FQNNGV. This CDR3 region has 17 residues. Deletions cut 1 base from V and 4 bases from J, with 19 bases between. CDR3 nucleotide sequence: TGTGCCAGCAGCTTAGCCGCCGGGCAGGGGAGTGGCACTGAAGCTTTCTTT. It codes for CASSLAAGQGSGTEAFF.

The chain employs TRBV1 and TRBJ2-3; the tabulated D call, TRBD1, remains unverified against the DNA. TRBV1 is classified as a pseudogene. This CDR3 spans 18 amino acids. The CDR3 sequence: CTSSPRQGKNLSTDTQYF. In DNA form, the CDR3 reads TGCACCAGCAGCCCCCGACAGGGGAAGAACCTAAGCACAGATACGCAGTATTTT.

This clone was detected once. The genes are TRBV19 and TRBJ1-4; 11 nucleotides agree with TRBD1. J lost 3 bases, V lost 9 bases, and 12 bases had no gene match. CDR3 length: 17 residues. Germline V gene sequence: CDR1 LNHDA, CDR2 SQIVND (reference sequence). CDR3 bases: TGTGCCAGCGGGACAGGGGGAAGGGGGACGGCTAATGAAAAACTGTTTTTT. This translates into CASGTGGRGTANEKLFF.

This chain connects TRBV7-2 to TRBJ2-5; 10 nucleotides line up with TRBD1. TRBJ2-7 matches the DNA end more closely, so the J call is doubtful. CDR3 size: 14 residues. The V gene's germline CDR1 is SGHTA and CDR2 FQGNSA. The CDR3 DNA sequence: TGTGCCAGCAGCCCAGGGACAGGGGAGGCCGAGCAGTACTTC. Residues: CASSPGTGEAEQYF.

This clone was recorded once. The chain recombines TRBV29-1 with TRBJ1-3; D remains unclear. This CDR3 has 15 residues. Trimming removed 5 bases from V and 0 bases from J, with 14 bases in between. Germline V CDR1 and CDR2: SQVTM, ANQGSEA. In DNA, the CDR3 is TGCAGCGTTACAGCGACTCGAAGCTCTGGAAACACCATATATTTT. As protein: CSVTATRSSGNTIYF. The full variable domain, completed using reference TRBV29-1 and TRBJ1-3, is SAVISQKPSRDICQRGTSLTIQCQVDSQVTMMFWYRQQPGQSLTLIATANQGSEATYESGFVIDKFPISRPNLTFSTLTVSNMSPEDSSIYLCSVTATRSSGNTIYFGEGSWLTVV.

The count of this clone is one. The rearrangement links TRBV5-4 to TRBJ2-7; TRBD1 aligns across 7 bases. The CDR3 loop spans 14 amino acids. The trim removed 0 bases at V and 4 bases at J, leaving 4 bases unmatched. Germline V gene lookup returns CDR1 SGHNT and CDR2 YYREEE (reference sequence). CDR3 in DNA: TGTGCCAGCAGCTTGGCCACAGGGGTATACGAGCAGTACTTC. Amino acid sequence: CASSLATGVYEQYF.

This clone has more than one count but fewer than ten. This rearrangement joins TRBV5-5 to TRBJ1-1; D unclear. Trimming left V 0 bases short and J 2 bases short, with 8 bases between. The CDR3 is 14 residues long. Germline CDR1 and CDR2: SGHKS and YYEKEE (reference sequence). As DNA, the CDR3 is TGTGCCAGCAGCTTGGAAATCCGCAACACTGAAGCTTTCTTT. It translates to CASSLEIRNTEAFF.

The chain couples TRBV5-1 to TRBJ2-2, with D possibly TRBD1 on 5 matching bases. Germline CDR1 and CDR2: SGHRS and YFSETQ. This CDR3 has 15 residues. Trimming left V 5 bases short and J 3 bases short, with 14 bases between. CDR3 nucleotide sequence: TGCGCCAGCAGTAATCGGCAGGGATACACCGGGGAGCTGTTTTTT. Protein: CASSNRQGYTGELFF.

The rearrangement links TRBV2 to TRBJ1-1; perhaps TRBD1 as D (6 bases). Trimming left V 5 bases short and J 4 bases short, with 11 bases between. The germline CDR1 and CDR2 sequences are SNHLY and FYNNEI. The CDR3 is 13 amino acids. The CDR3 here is CASSQTGFTEAFF. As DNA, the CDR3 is TGTGCCAGCAGTCAAACAGGGTTCACTGAAGCTTTCTTT.